Included here is one TCR beta chain sequence, with context. The antigen is not known. This CDR3 has 13 amino acids. From germline, CDR1 is SGHKS and CDR2 YYEKEE (reference sequence). V lost 3 bases and J lost 7, with 11 bases in between. The source of the sample is a study of early stage breast cancer tumors. TCRdb's copy holds only in-frame clones and misses some; the assay was immunoSEQ multiplex PCR. The repertoire includes some 41,000 clones, approximately 78% of them detected once, and 6.5% to 9% sits in the top ten. Study-level points and caveats: Compared with adjacent normal breast, tumors showed roughly 2.5-fold denser, more clonal T cells.

The receptor was derived from a person between 50 and 60 years old with breast cancer. The chain combines TRBV5-5 with TRBJ1-5; no definite D call. Sequencing was performed on blood. In DNA form, the CDR3 reads TGTGCCAGCAGCTGGGAGGAGGAACAGCCCCAGCATTTT. As protein: CASSWEEEQPQHF.